Shown below are 20 T cell receptor beta chains from a single sample sequenced in a study of T cell repertoires in cytomegalovirus infection. TCRdb recomputed calls from the reads with MiXCR, one row per CDR3 protein. The table lists fewer than 1,000,000 distinct CDR3 sequences, roughly 30% of them singletons. Their recognized antigens are unknown. The source material was cultured CD8+ T cells from PBMCs, sampled from culture after CMV antigen stimulation. The receptors were gathered from a human donor in good health (CMV status not recorded). Some clones in this sample may be carry-over from other donors' samples.

The chain is built from TRBV6-1 and TRBJ2-7; no clear D. This CDR3 is built from 13 residues. The germline V gene encodes CDR1 MNHNS and CDR2 SASEGT. V lost 2 bases and J 1 base, leaving 6 bases between the germline ends. The CDR3 DNA is TGTGCCAGCAGTGAATTCATTTCCTACGAGCAGTACTTC. Its protein product is CASSEFISYEQYF.

With respect to this clonotype: A read error may explain this, as a much larger clone is one base away. The chain recombines TRBV6-2 or TRBV6-3 with TRBJ2-7; TRBD1 aligns across 10 bases. This CDR3 region has 14 residues. Trimming took 2 bases from V and 2 from J; bases not matched to a gene: 0. Germline lookup yields CDR1 MNHEY and CDR2 SVGEGT. The CDR3 DNA follows: TGTGCCAGCAGTTACGGGACAGGGGCCTACGAGCAGTACGTC. It encodes CASSYGTGAYEQYV.

V gene TRBV7-9 combines with J gene TRBJ2-4, with 10 bases that match TRBD2. V lost 3 bases to trimming and J lost 0 bases; unmatched junction nucleotides: 11. The CDR3 length is 19 residues. Germline V CDR1 and CDR2: SEHNR, FQNEAQ (reference sequence). CDR3 sequence (DNA): TGTGCCAGCAGCTTGGTGGTAGCGGGGGGCCGAATAGCCAAAAACATTCAGTACTTC. Translating it yields CASSLVVAGGRIAKNIQYF.

This clonotype was seen only a few times. The rearrangement links TRBV3-1 to TRBJ1-2; perhaps TRBD1 as D (5 bases). Trimming stripped 1 base from V and 6 bases from J, with 12 bases between. Germline values: CDR1 LGHDT, CDR2 YNNKEL (reference sequence). This CDR3 has 14 amino acids. Here the CDR3 reads CASSQAGGVHGYTF. In DNA form, the CDR3 reads TGTGCCAGCAGCCAAGCGGGGGGAGTCCATGGCTACACCTTC.

This clonotype was picked up many times. The chain couples TRBV11-2 to TRBJ2-3, with D perhaps TRBD2 (7 bases). V dropped 5 bases and J dropped 5 bases, with 17 bases sitting between them. Germline CDR1 reads SGHAT; CDR2 reads FQNNGV. The CDR3 extends over 15 amino acids. The CDR3, as DNA: TGTGCCAGCAGCCTAACGGGGGGCCGCGGAGATACGCAGTATTTT. This sequence encodes CASSLTGGRGDTQYF.

The V call is TRBV6-2 or TRBV6-3, the J call TRBJ2-3; TRBD2 matches 10 bases. The CDR3 runs 19 residues. The germline V gene has CDR1 MNHEY and CDR2 SVGEGT. The V and J ends lost 0 bases and 6 bases, in that order; junction bases with no gene match: 15. CDR3 sequence (DNA): TGTGCCAGCAGTTACTCACCTAGCGGGGGAGATCTGGGCTTGGATACGCAGTATTTT. Translating gives CASSYSPSGGDLGLDTQYF.

This clonotype was detected once. A much larger clone is a single base away; this may be a read error. This sequence joins TRBV6-1 and TRBJ2-7; possible D gene TRBD1, 5 bases. The ends were cut back, 3 bases at V and 3 bases at J, with 12 bases in the middle. The CDR3 is 14 residues long. The germline gives CDR1 MNHNS, CDR2 SASEGT. DNA for the CDR3: TGTGCCAGCAGTGAGTGGGTAGGGGACTACGAGCAGTACTTC. Its translation: CASSEWVGDYEQYF.

V gene TRBV14 combines with J gene TRBJ2-1; 7 bases match TRBD2. CDR1 and CDR2 (germline): SGHDN, FVKESK. V was pared by 0 bases and J by 8 bases, with 4 bases of the junction left unmatched. This CDR3 is built from 14 residues. The CDR3 spells CASSQELGGDEQFF. In DNA, the CDR3 is TGTGCCAGCAGCCAAGAATTGGGAGGGGATGAGCAGTTCTTC.

The rearrangement joins TRBV6-1 to TRBJ2-1; maybe TRBD2 (6 bases). V lost 4 bases, J lost 6 bases, and 13 bases lay in between. Looked up from germline, CDR1 is MNHNS and CDR2 is SASEGT. This CDR3 has 14 residues. The CDR3 DNA follows: TGTGCCAGCAGTGTTCTGGAGGGCTTCAATGAGCAGTTCTTC. This gives the protein CASSVLEGFNEQFF.

This clonotype was detected many times. V is TRBV7-8 and J is TRBJ2-7, with 10 bases lining up with TRBD1. Germline V gives CDR1 SGHVS, CDR2 FQNEAQ. The junction had 5 bases not matched to a gene; V was cut back by 8 bases and J by 1 base. The CDR3 length is 14 residues. The CDR3 DNA reads as TGTGCCAGCGTACCGGGACAGGGGTCCTACGAGCAGTACTTC. Amino acid sequence: CASVPGQGSYEQYF.

CDR3 DNA sequence: TGTGCCAGCAGTGACGGGGTCAGGAGTGAAGCTTTCTTT. Its protein product is CASSDGVRSEAFF. The J gene is TRBJ1-1, the V gene TRBV2; D not certain. This CDR3 is built from 13 residues. V lost 3 bases to trimming and J lost 7 bases, with 12 bases between them. Germline V gene data show CDR1 as SNHLY and CDR2 as FYNNEI.

The chain carries TRBV6-6 and TRBJ2-1; perhaps TRBD2 as D (6 bases). The CDR3 spans 17 residues. The V end was cut by 2 bases, the J end by 4 bases, with 18 bases between. Per the germline V gene, CDR1 is MNHNY and CDR2 is SVGAGI (reference sequence). CDR3 protein: CASSYPRDGGIYNEQFF. The CDR3 region has the DNA TGTGCCAGCAGTTACCCCAGGGATGGCGGGATATACAATGAGCAGTTCTTC.

The gene calls are TRBV6-1 and TRBJ2-5; 9 bases agree with TRBD1. Germline trimming cut 5 bases from V and 5 bases from J; bases unmatched to any gene: 9. The germline V gene has CDR1 MNHNS and CDR2 SASEGT. There are 15 residues in the CDR3. CDR3 sequence (DNA): TGTGCCAGCAGTAGTACAGGGGGCCACGGGGAGACCCAGTACTTC. Translated: CASSSTGGHGETQYF.

The V and J genes are TRBV28 and TRBJ2-2, with 7 nucleotides matching TRBD1. The CDR3 consists of 16 residues. The germline V gene has CDR1 MDHEN and CDR2 SYDVKM. V was clipped by 5 bases and J by 6 bases; unmatched bases: 12. Here the CDR3 DNA reads TGTGCCAGCAGTCATAGGAAGAGGGGGCTGGCCGGGGAGCTGTTTTTT. The encoded protein is CASSHRKRGLAGELFF. The variable domain in full, with the rest retrieved from reference TRBV28 and TRBJ2-2, is DVKVTQSSRYLVKRTGEKVFLECVQDMDHENMFWYRQDPGLGLRLIYFSYDVKMKEKGDIPEGYSVSREKKERFSLILESASTNQTSMYLCASSHRKRGLAGELFFGEGSRLTVL.

This clonotype came up many times. The DNA of the CDR3 is TGTGCCAGCAGTTTCAGGGGGTATAGGGGACAGGGGGCTCTAGGAGCTTTCTTT. Translating it yields CASSFRGYRGQGALGAFF. The chain recombines TRBV28 with TRBJ1-1; 12 positions agree with TRBD1. The J segment lost 10 bases and the V segment lost 3 bases, leaving 18 bases of the junction unmatched. This CDR3 contains 18 residues. Germline V gene data show CDR1 as MDHEN and CDR2 as SYDVKM.

The chain carries TRBV24-1 and TRBJ2-1, with D perhaps TRBD1 (6 bases). The CDR3 is 14 residues long. Trimming shortened V by 0 bases and J by 5 bases, and 7 bases separated the two germline ends. Germline-derived CDR1 and CDR2 are KGHDR and SFDVKD. The CDR3 nucleotides read TGTGCCACCAGTGATTTGGGACAGAACAATGAGCAGTTCTTC. It encodes CATSDLGQNNEQFF.

This clonotype was seen a handful of times. This chain joins TRBV7-9 and TRBJ1-2; 10 bases align to TRBD1. Germline CDR1 SEHNR, CDR2 FQNEAQ (reference sequence). After removal of 3 bases from V and 5 bases from J, the junction contained 6 bases not matched to a gene. The CDR3 is 15 amino acids. In DNA, the CDR3 is TGTGCCAGCAGCTTGGACAGGGGGAACCCTTATGGCTACACCTTC. Its translation is CASSLDRGNPYGYTF.

This clonotype was counted ten times or more. This rearrangement joins TRBV19 to TRBJ2-7; D tentatively reads TRBD1 or TRBD2 (5 bases each). The length of the CDR3 is 15 residues. Germline values: CDR1 LNHDA, CDR2 SQIVND (reference sequence). Trimming took 1 base from V and 3 from J, leaving 13 bases between them. DNA for the CDR3: TGTGCCAGTAGTATAGGGGCAGGGAGAAGCTACGAGCAGTACTTC. Encoded protein: CASSIGAGRSYEQYF.

The chain has TRBV7-6 and TRBJ2-7, with D unresolved. CDR3 length: 16 amino acids. V was pared by 1 base and J by 2 bases, with 15 bases between. CDR1 is SGHVS and CDR2 is FNYEAQ in the germline V gene. The chain's CDR3 is CASSLVRSGSTYEQYF. The CDR3 DNA sequence: TGTGCCAGCAGCTTAGTTAGGTCGGGCTCCACCTACGAGCAGTACTTC.

The chain uses TRBV5-5 and TRBJ2-5; 10 bases line up with TRBD2. Germline values: CDR1 SGHKS, CDR2 YYEKEE (reference sequence). This CDR3 contains 15 residues. V lost 2 bases and J lost 3; bases outside the gene matches: 4. DNA of the CDR3: TGTGCCAGCAGCTTTCTTAGCGGGGGGAAAGAGACCCAGTACTTC. Protein: CASSFLSGGKETQYF.